This T cell receptor beta chain emerged from a study of blood T cell repertoires in COVID-19. Study-level background: T cells, B-cell-depleted T cells, or PBMCs provided the cDNA or gDNA that served as material.

Germline V lookup: CDR1 SGHTA, CDR2 FQGNSA. The V end lost 4 bases, the J end lost 6 bases, and 13 bases lay between the germline ends. The CDR3 totals 14 residues. Original processing notes: Reference gene primer amplification in the assay estimated nucleated cell counts. The data were produced by immunoSEQ multiplex PCR, yet TCRdb's version contains in-frame clones alone and is incomplete. V, J and clone size are those of that table, while D and trimming were read from the DNA. The profile shows about 13,000 clones, roughly 80% of them singletons. The genes are TRBV7-2 and TRBJ1-5; weak D call: TRBD1 (5 bases). The sequence was collected from a woman of 80 years or more with acute or convalescent COVID-19. The sequenced sample was peripheral blood. The CDR3 sequence is CASSSGGIRQPQHF. In nucleotides, the CDR3 is TGTGCCAGCAGCTCCGGGGGGATCCGTCAGCCCCAGCATTTT.